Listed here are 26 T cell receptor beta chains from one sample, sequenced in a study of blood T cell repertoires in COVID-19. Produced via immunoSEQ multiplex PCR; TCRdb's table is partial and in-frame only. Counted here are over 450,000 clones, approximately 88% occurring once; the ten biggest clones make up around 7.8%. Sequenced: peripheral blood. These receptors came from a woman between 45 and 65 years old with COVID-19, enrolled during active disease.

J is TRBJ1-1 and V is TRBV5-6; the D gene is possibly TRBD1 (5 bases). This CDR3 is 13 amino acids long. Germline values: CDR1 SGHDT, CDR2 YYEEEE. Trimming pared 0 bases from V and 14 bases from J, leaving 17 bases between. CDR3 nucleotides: TGTGCCAGCAGCTTGGGAGGGGCCGGGAGTCTCTTCTTT. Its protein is CASSLGGAGSLFF. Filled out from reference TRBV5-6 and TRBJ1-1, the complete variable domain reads DAGVTQSPTHLIKTRGQQVTLRCSPKSGHDTVSWYQQALGQGPQFIFQYYEEEERQRGNFPDRFSGHQFPNYSSELNVNALLLGDSALYLCASSLGGAGSLFFGQGTRLTVV.

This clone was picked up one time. The CDR3 region is CASRRQGPNTEAFF. CDR3 DNA sequence: TGTGCCAGCAGGAGACAGGGCCCAAACACTGAAGCTTTCTTT. This chain joins TRBV6-5 and TRBJ1-1; 7 nucleotides agree with TRBD1. Germline V gives CDR1 MNHEY, CDR2 SVGAGI. The V and J ends lost 6 bases and 2 bases, in that order; junction bases with no gene match: 6. The CDR3 is made up of 14 amino acids.

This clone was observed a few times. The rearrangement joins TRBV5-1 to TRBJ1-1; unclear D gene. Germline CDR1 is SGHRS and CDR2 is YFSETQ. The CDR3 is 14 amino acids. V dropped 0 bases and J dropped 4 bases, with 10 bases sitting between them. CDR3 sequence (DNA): TGCGCCAGCAGCTTGGACCCCCCGGGCACTGAAGCTTTCTTT. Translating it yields CASSLDPPGTEAFF.

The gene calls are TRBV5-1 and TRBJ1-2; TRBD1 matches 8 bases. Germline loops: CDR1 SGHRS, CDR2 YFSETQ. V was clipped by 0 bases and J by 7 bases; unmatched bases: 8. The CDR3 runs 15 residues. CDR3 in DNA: TGCGCCAGCAGCTTGGCGCGGCAGGGGGCCTCTGGCTACACCTTC. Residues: CASSLARQGASGYTF.

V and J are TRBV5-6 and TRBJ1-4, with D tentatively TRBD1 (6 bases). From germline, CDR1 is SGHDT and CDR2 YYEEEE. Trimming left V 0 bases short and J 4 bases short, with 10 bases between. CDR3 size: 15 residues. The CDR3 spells CASSLATGGNEKLFF. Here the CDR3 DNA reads TGTGCCAGCAGCTTGGCGACAGGAGGTAATGAAAAACTGTTTTTT.

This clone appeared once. CDR3 sequence reads: CARSFRLSSGNTIYF. The CDR3, as DNA: TGTGCCAGAAGCTTTCGACTGAGCTCTGGAAACACCATATATTTT. V gene TRBV7-5 combines with J gene TRBJ1-3. TRBV7-5 is annotated as a pseudogene. The CDR3 is made up of 15 amino acids.

The CDR3 loop reads CASDLGGVTDTQYF. In DNA form, the CDR3 reads TGTGCCTCCGATTTGGGGGGGGTCACAGATACGCAGTATTTT. The chain joins TRBV30 to TRBJ2-3; TRBD2 agrees at 7 bases. The V segment lost 7 bases and the J segment 2 bases; nucleotides outside the gene matches: 9. This CDR3 comprises 14 residues. Germline CDR1 and CDR2: GTSNPN and SVGIG (reference sequence). Full variable domain (missing parts from reference TRBV30 and TRBJ2-3): SQTIHQWPATLVQPVGSPLSLECTVEGTSNPNLYWYRQAAGRGLQLLFYSVGIGQISSEVPQNLSASRPQDRQFILSSKKLLLSDSGFYLCASDLGGVTDTQYFGPGTRLTVL.

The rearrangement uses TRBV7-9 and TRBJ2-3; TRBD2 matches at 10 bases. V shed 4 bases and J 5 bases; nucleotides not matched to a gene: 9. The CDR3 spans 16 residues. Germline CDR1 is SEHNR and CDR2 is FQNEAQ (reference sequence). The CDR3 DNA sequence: TGTGCCAGCAGCTCTTTACTAGCGGGGCACCAAGATACGCAGTATTTT. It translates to CASSSLLAGHQDTQYF.

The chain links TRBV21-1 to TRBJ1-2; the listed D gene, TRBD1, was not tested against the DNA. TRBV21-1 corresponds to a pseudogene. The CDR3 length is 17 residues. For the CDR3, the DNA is TGTGCCAGCAGCAAAGGACAGGGGGCGGAAACTAACTATGGCTACACCTTC. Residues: CASSKGQGAETNYGYTF.

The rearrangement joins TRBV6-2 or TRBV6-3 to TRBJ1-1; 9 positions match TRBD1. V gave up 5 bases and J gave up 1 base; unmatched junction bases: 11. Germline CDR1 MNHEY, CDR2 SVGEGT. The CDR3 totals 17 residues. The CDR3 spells CASSPGPPGQGNTEAFF. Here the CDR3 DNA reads TGTGCCAGCAGTCCGGGGCCTCCGGGACAGGGGAACACTGAAGCTTTCTTT.

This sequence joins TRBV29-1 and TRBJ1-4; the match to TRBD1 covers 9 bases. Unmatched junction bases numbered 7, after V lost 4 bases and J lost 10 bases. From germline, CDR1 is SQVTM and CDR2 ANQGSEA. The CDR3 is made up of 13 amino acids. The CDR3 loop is CSVGQQGAGKLFF. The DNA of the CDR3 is TGCAGCGTTGGACAACAGGGGGCGGGAAAACTGTTTTTT. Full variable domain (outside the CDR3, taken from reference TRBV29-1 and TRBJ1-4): SAVISQKPSRDICQRGTSLTIQCQVDSQVTMMFWYRQQPGQSLTLIATANQGSEATYESGFVIDKFPISRPNLTFSTLTVSNMSPEDSSIYLCSVGQQGAGKLFFGSGTQLSVL.

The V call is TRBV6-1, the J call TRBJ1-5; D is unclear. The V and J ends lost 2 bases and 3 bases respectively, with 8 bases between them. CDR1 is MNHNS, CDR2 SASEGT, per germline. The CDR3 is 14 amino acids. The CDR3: CASSESVANQPQHF. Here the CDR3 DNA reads TGTGCCAGCAGTGAAAGTGTGGCCAATCAGCCCCAGCATTTT.

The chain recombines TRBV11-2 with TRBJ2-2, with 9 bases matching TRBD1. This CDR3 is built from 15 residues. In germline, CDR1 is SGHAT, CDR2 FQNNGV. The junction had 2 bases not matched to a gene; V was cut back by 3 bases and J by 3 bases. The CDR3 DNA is TGTGCCAGCAGCTTTGGACAGGGGTACACCGGGGAGCTGTTTTTT. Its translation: CASSFGQGYTGELFF.

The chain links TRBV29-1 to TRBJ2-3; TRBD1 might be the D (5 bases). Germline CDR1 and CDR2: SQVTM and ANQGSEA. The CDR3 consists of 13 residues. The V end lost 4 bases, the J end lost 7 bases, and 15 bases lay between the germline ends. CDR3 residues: CSVVAREVYTQYF. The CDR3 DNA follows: TGCAGCGTTGTTGCCAGGGAAGTGTATACGCAGTATTTT.

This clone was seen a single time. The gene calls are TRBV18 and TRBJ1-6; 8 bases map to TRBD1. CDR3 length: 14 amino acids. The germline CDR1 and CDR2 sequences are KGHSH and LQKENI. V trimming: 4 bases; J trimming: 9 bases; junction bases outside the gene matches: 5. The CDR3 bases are TGTGCCAGCTCACTGGAAACAGGGGGTTCACCCCTCCACTTT. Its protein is CASSLETGGSPLHF.

CDR3 in amino acids: CASSVTGHQPQHF. The CDR3 DNA sequence: TGTGCCAGTAGTGTTACAGGGCATCAGCCCCAGCATTTT. The V gene is TRBV19, the J gene TRBJ1-5; TRBD1 is a possible D gene (6 bases). This CDR3 comprises 13 residues. CDR1 is LNHDA and CDR2 is SQIVND in the germline V gene (reference sequence). V lost 5 bases and J lost 5, with 10 bases in between.

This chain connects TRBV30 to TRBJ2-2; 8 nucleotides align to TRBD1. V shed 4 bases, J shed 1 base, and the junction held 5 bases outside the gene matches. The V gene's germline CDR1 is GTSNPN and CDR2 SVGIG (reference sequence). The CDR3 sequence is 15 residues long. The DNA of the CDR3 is TGTGCCTGGATGGGGGGACAGGAGAACACCGGGGAGCTGTTTTTT. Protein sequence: CAWMGGQENTGELFF.

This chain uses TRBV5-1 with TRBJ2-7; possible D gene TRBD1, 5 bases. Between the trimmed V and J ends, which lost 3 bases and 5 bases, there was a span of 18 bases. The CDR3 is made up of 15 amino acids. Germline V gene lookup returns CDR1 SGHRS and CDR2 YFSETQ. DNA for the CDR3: TGCGCCAGCAGCTCGGCCCCAGGGTTTCGGAACGAGCAGTACTTC. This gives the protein CASSSAPGFRNEQYF.

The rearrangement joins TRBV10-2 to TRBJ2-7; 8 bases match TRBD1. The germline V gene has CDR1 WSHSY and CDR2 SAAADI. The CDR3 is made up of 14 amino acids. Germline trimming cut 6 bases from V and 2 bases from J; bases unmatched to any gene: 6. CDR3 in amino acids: CASRMTGATYEQYF. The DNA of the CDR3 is TGCGCCAGCAGAATGACAGGGGCCACCTACGAGCAGTACTTC.

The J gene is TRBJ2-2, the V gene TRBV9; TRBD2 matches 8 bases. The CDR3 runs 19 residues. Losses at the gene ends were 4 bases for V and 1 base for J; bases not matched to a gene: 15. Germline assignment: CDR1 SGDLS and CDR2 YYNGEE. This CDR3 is CASSPPAGGGEVNTGELFF. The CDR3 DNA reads TGTGCCAGCAGCCCACCGGCCGGGGGGGGAGAGGTGAACACCGGGGAGCTGTTTTTT.

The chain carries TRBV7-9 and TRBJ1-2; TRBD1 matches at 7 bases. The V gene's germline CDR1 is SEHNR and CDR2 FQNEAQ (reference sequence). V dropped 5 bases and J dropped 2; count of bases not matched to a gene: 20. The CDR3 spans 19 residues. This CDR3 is CASSADPGDSRSPNYGYTF. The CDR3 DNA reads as TGTGCCAGCAGCGCGGATCCTGGGGACAGCCGCAGCCCAAACTATGGCTACACCTTC. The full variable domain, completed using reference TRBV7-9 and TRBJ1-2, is DTGVSQNPRHKITKRGQNVTFRCDPISEHNRLYWYRQTLGQGPEFLTYFQNEAQLEKSRLLSDRFSAERPKGSFSTLEIQRTEQGDSAMYLCASSADPGDSRSPNYGYTFGSGTRLTVV.

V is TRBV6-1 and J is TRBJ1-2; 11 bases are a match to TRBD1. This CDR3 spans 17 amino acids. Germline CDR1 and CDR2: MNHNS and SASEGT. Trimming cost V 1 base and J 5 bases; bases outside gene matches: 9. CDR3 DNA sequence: TGTGCCAGCAGTGAAGGGACAGGGGGCGCATTAGGGTATGGCTACACCTTC. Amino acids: CASSEGTGGALGYGYTF.

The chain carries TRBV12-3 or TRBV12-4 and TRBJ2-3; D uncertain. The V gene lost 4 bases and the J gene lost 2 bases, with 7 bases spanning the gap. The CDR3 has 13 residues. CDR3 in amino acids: CASSSRVTDTQYF. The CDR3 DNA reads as TGTGCCAGCAGTTCCCGGGTCACAGATACGCAGTATTTT.

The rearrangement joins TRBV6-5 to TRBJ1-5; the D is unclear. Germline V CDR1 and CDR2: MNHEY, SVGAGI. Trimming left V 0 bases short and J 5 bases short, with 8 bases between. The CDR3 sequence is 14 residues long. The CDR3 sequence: CASSYSGGDQPQHF. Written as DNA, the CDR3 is TGTGCCAGCAGTTACTCAGGCGGTGATCAGCCCCAGCATTTT.

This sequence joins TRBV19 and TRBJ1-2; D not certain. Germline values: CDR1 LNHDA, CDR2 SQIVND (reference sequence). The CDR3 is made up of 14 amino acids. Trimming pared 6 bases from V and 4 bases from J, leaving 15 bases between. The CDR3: CASRASTVPYGYTF. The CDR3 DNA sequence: TGTGCCAGTAGAGCTAGCACAGTACCCTATGGCTACACCTTC.

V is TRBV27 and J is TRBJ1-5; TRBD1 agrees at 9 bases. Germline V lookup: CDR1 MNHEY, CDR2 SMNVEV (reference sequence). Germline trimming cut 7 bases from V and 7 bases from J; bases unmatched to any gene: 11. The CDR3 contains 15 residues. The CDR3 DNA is TGTGCCAGCAATCCGGGACAGGGCCCACTCCAGCCCCAGCATTTT. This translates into CASNPGQGPLQPQHF.